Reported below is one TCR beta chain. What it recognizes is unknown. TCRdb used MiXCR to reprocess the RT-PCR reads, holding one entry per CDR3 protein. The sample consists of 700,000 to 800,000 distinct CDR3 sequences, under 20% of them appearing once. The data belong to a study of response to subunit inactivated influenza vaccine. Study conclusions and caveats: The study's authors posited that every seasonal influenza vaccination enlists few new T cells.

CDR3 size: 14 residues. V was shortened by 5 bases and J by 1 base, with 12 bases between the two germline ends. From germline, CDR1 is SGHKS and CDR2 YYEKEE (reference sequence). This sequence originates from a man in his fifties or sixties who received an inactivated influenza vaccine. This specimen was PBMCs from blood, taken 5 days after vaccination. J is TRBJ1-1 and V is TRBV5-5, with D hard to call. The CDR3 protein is CASSRTAANTEAFF. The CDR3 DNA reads TGTGCCAGCAGTCGCACCGCGGCGAACACTGAAGCTTTCTTT.